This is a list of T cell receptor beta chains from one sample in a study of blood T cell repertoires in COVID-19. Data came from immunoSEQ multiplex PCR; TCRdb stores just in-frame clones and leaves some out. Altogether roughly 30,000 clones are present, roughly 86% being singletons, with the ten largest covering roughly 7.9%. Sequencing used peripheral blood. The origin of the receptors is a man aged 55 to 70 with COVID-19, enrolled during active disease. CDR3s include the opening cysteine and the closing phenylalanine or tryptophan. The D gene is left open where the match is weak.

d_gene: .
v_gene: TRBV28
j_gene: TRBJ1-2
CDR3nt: TGTGCCAGCAGGAAACAGGGTGGCGGATATGGCTACACCTTC
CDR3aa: CASRKQGGGYGYTF

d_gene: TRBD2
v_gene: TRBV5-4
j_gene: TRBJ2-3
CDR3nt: TGTGCCAGCAGCTCAGTGGGCGGGAGGGCATCAGATACGCAGTATTTT
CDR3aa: CASSSVGGRASDTQYF

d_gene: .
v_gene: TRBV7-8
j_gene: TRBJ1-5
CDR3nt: TGTGCCAGCAGCTTACTACTCCTAGGCGGTCAGCCCCAGCATTTT
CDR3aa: CASSLLLLGGQPQHF

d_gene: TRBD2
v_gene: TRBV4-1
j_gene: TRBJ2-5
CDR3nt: TGCGCCAGCAGCCAAGCCAGCGGGAGGGCGGGAGAGACCCAGTACTTC
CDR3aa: CASSQASGRAGETQYF

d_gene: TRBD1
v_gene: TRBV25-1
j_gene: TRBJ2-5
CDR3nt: TGTGCCAGCAGTTCCCAGGGTCGGGGACAGAAAGAGACCCAGTACTTC
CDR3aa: CASSSQGRGQKETQYF

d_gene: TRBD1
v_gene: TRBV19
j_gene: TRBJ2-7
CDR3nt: TGTGCCAGTAGTCTGGGACAGTCATACGAGCAGTACTTC
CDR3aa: CASSLGQSYEQYF

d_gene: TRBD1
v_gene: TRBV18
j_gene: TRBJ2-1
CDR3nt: TGTGCCAGCTCACCTGACAGGGGCCACAATGAGCAGTTCTTC
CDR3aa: CASSPDRGHNEQFF

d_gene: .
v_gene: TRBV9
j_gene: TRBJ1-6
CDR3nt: TGTGCCGACAAGGGGAGGCAAACCCCGAGCTCCTATAATTCACCCCTCCACTTT
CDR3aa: CADKGRQTPSSYNSPLHF

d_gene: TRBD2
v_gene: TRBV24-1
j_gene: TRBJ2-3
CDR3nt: TGTGCCACCAGTGACCGACTAGCGGGAGGTTGGTATTTT
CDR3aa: CATSDRLAGGWYF

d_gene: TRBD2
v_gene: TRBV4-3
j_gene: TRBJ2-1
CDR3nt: TGCGCCAGCAGCCAAGATACCTGGATGGCGGGAGGCTGGAATGAGCAGTTCTTC
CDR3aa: CASSQDTWMAGGWNEQFF

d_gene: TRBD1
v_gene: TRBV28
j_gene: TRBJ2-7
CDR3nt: TGTGCCAGCAGTTTATCTAGGGGGCTCGAGCAGTACTTC
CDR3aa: CASSLSRGLEQYF

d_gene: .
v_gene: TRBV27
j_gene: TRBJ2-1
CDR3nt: TGTGCCAGCAGTTTTAGCGACGAGCAGTTCTTC
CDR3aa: CASSFSDEQFF

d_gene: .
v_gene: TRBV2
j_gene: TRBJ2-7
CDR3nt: TGTGCCAGCAGTGAAGATGGGCCGTTTATCGCGGGGACCTACGAGCAGTACTTC
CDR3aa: CASSEDGPFIAGTYEQYF

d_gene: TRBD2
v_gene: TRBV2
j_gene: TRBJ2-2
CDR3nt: TGTGCCAGCGGTTGGGTGGCGGGAGGTCATATAGACACCGGGGAGCTGTTTTTT
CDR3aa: CASGWVAGGHIDTGELFF

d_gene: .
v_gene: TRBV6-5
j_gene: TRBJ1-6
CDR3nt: TGTGCCACCCTAAAAGGGGGGGGATCACCCCTCCACTTT
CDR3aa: CATLKGGGSPLHF

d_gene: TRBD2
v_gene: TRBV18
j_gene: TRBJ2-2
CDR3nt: TGTGCCAGCTCACCGACTAGCTTGGGTGTCGGGGAGCTGTTTTTT
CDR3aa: CASSPTSLGVGELFF

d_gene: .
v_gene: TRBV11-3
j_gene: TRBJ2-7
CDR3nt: TGTGCCAGCAGCTTTGGGGCGGAGCAAATCTACGAGCAGTACTTC
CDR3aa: CASSFGAEQIYEQYF

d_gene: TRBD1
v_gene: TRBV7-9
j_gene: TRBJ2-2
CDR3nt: TGTGCCAGCAGCTTAGAGACAGGGGATCCCGGGGAGCTGTTTTTT
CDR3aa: CASSLETGDPGELFF

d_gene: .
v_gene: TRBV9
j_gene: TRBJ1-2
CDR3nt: TGTGCCAGCTCCCGGACACGAATCAACTATGGCTACACCTTC
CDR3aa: CASSRTRINYGYTF

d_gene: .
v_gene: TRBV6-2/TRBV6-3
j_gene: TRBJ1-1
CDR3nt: TGTGCCAGCAGCCTCCTAGAAACTGAAGCTTTCTTT
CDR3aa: CASSLLETEAFF

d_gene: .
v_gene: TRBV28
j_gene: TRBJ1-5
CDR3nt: TGTGCCAGCAGTGGAACGGCTGGGACACTCAATCAGCCCCAGCATTTT
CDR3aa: CASSGTAGTLNQPQHF

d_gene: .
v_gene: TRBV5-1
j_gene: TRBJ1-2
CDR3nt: TGCGCCAGCAGCTTGGTGGGCAGTTTAAACTATGGCTACACCTTC
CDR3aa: CASSLVGSLNYGYTF

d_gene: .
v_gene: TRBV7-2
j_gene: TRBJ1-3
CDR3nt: TGTGCCAGCAAGCCTGGACACTCTGGAAACACCATATATTTT
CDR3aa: CASKPGHSGNTIYF